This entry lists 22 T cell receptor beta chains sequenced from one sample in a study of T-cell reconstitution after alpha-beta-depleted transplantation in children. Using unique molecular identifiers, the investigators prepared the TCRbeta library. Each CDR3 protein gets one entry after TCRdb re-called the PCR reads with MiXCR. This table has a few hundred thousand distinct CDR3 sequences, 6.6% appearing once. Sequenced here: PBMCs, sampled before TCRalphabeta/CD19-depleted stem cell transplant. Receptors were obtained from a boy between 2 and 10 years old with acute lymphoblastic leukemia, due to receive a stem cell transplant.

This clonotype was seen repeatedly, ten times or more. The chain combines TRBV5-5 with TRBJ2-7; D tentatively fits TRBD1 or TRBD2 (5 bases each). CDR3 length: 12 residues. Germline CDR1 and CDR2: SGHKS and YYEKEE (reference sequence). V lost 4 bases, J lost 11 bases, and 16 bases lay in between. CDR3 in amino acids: CASSPGTDNKYF. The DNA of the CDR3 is TGTGCCAGCAGCCCCGGGACGGACAATAAGTACTTC.

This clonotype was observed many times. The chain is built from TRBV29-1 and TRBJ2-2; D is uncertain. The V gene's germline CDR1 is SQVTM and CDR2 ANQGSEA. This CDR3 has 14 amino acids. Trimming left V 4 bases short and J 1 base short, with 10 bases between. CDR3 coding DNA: TGCAGCGTTGTTTTACAGATGAACACCGGGGAGCTGTTTTTT. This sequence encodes CSVVLQMNTGELFF.

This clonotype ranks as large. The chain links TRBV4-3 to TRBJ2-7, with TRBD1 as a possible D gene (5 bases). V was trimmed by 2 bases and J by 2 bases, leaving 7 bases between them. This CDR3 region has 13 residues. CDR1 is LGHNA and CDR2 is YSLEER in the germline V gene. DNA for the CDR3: TGCGCCAGCAGCCAACAACAGGCCTACGAGCAGTACTTC. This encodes CASSQQQAYEQYF.

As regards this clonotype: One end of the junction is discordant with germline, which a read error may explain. CDR3 nucleotides: TGTGCCAGCTTAGACCAGTTCAAGGACAATCAGCAGTTCTTC. The encoded protein is CASLDQFKDNQQFF. The chain uses TRBV2 and TRBJ2-1, with a possible D match to TRBD1 (5 bases). Looked up from germline, CDR1 is SNHLY and CDR2 is FYNNEI. There are 14 residues in the CDR3.

CDR3 DNA: TGTGCCAGCTGCGCAACTTCCTCGGGACTAGCGGGGGAAAACGAGCAGTACTTC. Translating gives CASCATSSGLAGENEQYF. The chain combines TRBV13 with TRBJ2-7; the match to TRBD2 covers 14 bases. Germline V gene sequence: CDR1 PRHDT, CDR2 FYEKMQ (reference sequence). This CDR3 is 18 amino acids long. The V gene end was trimmed by 8 bases and the J gene end by 5 bases; junction bases not matched to a gene: 17. Variable domain in full (rest from reference TRBV13 and TRBJ2-7): AAGVIQSPRHLIKEKRETATLKCYPIPRHDTVYWYQQGPGQDPQFLISFYEKMQSDKGSIPDRFSAQQFSDYHSELNMSSLELGDSALYFCASCATSSGLAGENEQYFGPGTRLTVT.

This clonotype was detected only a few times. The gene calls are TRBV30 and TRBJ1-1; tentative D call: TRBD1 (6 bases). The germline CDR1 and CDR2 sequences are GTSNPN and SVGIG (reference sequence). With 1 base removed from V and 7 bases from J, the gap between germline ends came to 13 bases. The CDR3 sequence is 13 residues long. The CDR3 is CAWSAGTGSEAFF. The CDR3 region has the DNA TGTGCCTGGAGTGCAGGAACAGGGAGTGAAGCTTTCTTT.

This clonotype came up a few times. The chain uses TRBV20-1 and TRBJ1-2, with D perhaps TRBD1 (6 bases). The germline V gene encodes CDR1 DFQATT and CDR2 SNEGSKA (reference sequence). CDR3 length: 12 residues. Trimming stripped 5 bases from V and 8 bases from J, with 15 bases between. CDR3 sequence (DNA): TGCAGTGCTCTTACAGGGTGGGGAGGCTACACCTTC. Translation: CSALTGWGGYTF.

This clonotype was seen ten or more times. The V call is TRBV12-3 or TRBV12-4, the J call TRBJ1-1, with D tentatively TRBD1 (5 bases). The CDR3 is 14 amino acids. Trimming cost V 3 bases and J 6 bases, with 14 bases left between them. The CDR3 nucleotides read TGTGCCAGCAGTTTGTCGGGGGGAGGGTCTGAAGCTTTCTTT. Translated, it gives CASSLSGGGSEAFF.

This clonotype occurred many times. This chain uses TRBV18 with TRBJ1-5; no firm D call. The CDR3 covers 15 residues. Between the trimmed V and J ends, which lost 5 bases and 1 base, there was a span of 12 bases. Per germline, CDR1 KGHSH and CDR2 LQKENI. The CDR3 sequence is CASSDGVASNQPQHF. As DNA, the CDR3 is TGTGCCAGCTCAGACGGGGTCGCAAGCAATCAGCCCCAGCATTTT.

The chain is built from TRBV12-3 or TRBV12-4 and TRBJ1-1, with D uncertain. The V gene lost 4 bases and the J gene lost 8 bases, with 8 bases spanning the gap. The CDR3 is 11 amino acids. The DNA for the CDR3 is TGTGCCAGCAGTTCCGTTGGGGAAGCTTTCTTT. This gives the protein CASSSVGEAFF.

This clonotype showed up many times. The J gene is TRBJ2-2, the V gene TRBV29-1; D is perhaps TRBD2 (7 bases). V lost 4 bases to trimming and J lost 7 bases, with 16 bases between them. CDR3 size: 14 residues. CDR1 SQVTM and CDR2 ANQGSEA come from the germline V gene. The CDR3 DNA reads TGCAGCGTTGTGGGGGGGGCCAGAGTCGGGGAGCTGTTTTTT. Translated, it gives CSVVGGARVGELFF.

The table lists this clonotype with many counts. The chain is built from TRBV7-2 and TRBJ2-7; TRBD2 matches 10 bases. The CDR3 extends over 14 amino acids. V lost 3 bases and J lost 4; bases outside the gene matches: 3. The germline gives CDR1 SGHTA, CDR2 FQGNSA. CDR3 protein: CASSLGGLAYEQYF. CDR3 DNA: TGTGCCAGCAGCTTGGGGGGACTAGCGTACGAGCAGTACTTC.

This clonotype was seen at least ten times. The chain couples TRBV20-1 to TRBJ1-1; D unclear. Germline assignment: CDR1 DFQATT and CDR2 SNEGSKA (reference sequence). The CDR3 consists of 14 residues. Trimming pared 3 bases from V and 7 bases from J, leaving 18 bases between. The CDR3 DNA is TGCAGTGCTAGGAGGGAGAGCGTATTATATGAAGCTTTCTTT. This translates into CSARRESVLYEAFF.

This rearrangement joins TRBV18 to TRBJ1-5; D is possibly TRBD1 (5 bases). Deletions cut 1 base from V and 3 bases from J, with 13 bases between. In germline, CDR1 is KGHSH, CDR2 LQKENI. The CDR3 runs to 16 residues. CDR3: CASSPQKGDDNQPQHF. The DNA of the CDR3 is TGTGCCAGCTCACCACAGAAAGGGGATGACAATCAGCCCCAGCATTTT.

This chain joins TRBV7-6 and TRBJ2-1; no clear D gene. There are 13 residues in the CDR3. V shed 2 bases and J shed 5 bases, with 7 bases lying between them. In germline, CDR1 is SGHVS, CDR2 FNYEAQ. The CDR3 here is CASSLIRDNEQFF. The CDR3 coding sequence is TGTGCCAGCAGCTTAATCCGGGACAATGAGCAGTTCTTC. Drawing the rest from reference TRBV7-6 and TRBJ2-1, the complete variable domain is GAGVSQSPRYKVTKRGQDVALRCDPISGHVSLYWYRQALGQGPEFLTYFNYEAQQDKSGLPNDRFSAERPEGSISTLTIQRTEQRDSAMYRCASSLIRDNEQFFGPGTRLTVL.

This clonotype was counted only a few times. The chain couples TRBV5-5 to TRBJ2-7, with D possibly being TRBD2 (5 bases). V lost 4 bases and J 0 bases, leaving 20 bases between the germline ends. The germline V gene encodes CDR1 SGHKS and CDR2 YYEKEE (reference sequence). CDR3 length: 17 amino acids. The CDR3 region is CASSPAPGRGSSYEQYF. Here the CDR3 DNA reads TGTGCCAGCAGCCCTGCGCCGGGGAGAGGGAGCTCCTACGAGCAGTACTTC.

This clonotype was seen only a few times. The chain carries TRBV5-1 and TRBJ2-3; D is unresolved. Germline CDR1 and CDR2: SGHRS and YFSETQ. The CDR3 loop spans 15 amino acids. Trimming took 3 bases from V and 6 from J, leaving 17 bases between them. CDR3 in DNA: TGCGCCAGCAGCTCAGCCCCAGGTGTGGGGGATACGCAGTATTTT. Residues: CASSSAPGVGDTQYF.

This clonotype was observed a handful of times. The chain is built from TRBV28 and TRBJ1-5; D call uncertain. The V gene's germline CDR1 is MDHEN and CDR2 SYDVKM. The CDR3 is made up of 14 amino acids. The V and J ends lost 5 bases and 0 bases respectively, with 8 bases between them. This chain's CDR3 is CASSGRNSNQPQHF. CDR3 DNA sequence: TGTGCCAGCAGTGGTAGGAATAGCAATCAGCCCCAGCATTTT.

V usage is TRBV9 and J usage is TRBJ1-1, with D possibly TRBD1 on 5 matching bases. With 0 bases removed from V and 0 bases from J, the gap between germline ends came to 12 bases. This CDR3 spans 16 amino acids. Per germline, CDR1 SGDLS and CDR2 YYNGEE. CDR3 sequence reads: CASSVGDGAVNTEAFF. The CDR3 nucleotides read TGTGCCAGCAGCGTAGGGGACGGGGCGGTGAACACTGAAGCTTTCTTT.

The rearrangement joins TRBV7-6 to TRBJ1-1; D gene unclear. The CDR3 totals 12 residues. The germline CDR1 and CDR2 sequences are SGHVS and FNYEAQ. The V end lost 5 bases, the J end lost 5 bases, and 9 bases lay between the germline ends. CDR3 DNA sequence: TGTGCCAGCAGCCTCCCGGGGACTGAAGCTTTCTTT. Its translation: CASSLPGTEAFF.

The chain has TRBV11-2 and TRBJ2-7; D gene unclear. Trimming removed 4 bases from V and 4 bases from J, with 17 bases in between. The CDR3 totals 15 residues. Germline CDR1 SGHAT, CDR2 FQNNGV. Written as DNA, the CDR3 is TGTGCCAGCAGCTCCACCTCGGCAGACGGATACGAGCAGTACTTC. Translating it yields CASSSTSADGYEQYF.

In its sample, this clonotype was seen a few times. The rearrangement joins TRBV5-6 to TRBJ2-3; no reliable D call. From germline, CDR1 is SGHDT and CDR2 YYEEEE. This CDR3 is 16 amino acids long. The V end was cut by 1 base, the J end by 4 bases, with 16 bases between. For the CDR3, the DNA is TGTGCCAGCAGCTTGAGACTCCTAGGGTCGGCAGATACGCAGTATTTT. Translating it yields CASSLRLLGSADTQYF.